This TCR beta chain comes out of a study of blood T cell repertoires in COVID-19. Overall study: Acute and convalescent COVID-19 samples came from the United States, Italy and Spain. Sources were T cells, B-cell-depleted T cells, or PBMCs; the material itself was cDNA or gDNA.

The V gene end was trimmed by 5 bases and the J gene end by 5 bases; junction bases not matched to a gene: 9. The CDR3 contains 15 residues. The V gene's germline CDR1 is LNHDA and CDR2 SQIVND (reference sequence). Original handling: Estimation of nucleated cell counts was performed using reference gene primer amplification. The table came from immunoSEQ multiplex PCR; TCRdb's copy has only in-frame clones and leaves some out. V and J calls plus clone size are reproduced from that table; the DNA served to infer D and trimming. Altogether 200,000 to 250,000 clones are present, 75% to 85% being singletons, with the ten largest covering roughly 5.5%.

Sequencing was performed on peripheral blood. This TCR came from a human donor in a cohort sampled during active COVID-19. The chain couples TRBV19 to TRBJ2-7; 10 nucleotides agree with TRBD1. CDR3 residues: CASSYQGTGDNEQYF. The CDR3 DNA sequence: TGTGCCAGTAGTTATCAGGGGACAGGGGATAACGAGCAGTACTTC.